These T cell receptor beta chains were read from a single sample in a study of blood T cells in healthy people across ages. TCRdb ran MiXCR on the 5' RACE reads and lists one entry per CDR3 protein. Of about 1 million distinct CDR3 sequences in the sample, roughly 45% are singletons; the top ten hold 15% to 20%. The sample consisted of blood. The receptors shown here come from a woman aged 55-70 years in good health. Both conserved end residues are part of each CDR3. The order of the fields is V gene, clone size, J gene, D gene, CDR3 protein, CDR3 DNA. The D gene is left open where the match is weak. Clone size is given for some rows only: seen once, a few or many times, or a class if the clone is expanded.

V: TRBV6-1
size: few
J: TRBJ2-1
D: TRBD1
CDR3: CASSDVPSGTGGNNDEQFF
DNA: TGTGCCAGCAGTGACGTACCCTCCGGGACAGGGGGCAATAACGATGAGCAGTTCTTC

V: TRBV27
size: -
J: TRBJ2-7
D: TRBD2
CDR3: CANKGLAGVYEQYF
DNA: TGTGCCAACAAGGGACTAGCGGGAGTATACGAGCAGTACTTC

V: TRBV5-1
size: -
J: TRBJ1-3
D: -
CDR3: CASSTGFFLSGNTIYF
DNA: TGCGCCAGCAGCACCGGATTCTTTCTTAGTGGAAACACCATATATTTT

V: TRBV29-1
size: -
J: TRBJ1-2
D: -
CDR3: CSVVDGPGDGYTF
DNA: TGCAGCGTTGTCGACGGGCCTGGTGATGGCTACACCTTC

V: TRBV9
size: -
J: TRBJ2-7
D: TRBD2
CDR3: CASSAGTSGKLTLAEQYF
DNA: TGTGCCAGCAGCGCGGGGACTAGCGGGAAGCTTACGTTGGCCGAGCAGTACTTC

V: TRBV20-1
size: once
J: TRBJ2-5
D: -
CDR3: CSAKGGGETQYF
DNA: TGCAGTGCGAAAGGGGGAGGGGAGACCCAGTACTTC

V: TRBV9
size: few
J: TRBJ2-7
D: TRBD2
CDR3: CASSVGSGASSYEQYF
DNA: TGTGCCAGCAGCGTAGGGAGCGGGGCAAGCTCCTACGAGCAGTACTTC

V: TRBV4-1
size: -
J: TRBJ2-1
D: TRBD1
CDR3: CASSLGQGPSGEQFF
DNA: TGCGCCAGCAGCCTCGGACAGGGCCCCAGCGGTGAGCAGTTCTTC

V: TRBV7-9
size: few
J: TRBJ2-6
D: -
CDR3: CASVSSGSGANVLTF
DNA: TGTGCCAGCGTATCATCGGGCTCTGGGGCCAACGTCCTGACTTTC

V: TRBV6-6
size: few
J: TRBJ2-1
D: TRBD1
CDR3: CASTLDRVSYNEQFF
DNA: TGTGCCAGCACCCTCGACAGGGTCTCCTACAATGAGCAGTTCTTC

V: TRBV6-1
size: few
J: TRBJ1-5
D: TRBD1
CDR3: CASSEIGQGDQPQHF
DNA: TGTGCCAGCAGTGAAATTGGACAGGGCGATCAGCCCCAGCATTTT

V: TRBV27
size: -
J: TRBJ2-5
D: TRBD1
CDR3: CASSPGTVTQETQYF
DNA: TGTGCCAGCAGTCCCGGGACAGTGACGCAAGAGACCCAGTACTTC

V: TRBV4-2
size: few
J: TRBJ1-2
D: TRBD1
CDR3: CASSLLGQGESYTF
DNA: TGTGCCAGCAGCCTACTCGGACAGGGGGAGAGCTACACCTTC

V: TRBV10-3
size: -
J: TRBJ2-7
D: -
CDR3: CAISPFASYEQYF
DNA: TGTGCCATCAGCCCCTTTGCATCCTACGAGCAGTACTTC

V: TRBV5-4
size: -
J: TRBJ2-3
D: TRBD2
CDR3: CASSSTSGVADTQYF
DNA: TGTGCCAGCAGCTCGACTAGCGGGGTTGCAGATACGCAGTATTTT

V: TRBV11-2
size: -
J: TRBJ1-1
D: TRBD1
CDR3: CASSLARGEYEAFF
DNA: TGTGCCAGCAGCTTAGCCAGGGGGGAATATGAAGCTTTCTTT

V: TRBV7-6
size: -
J: TRBJ2-3
D: -
CDR3: CASSFGQDTQYF
DNA: TGTGCCAGCAGCTTCGGTCAAGATACGCAGTATTTT

V: TRBV11-1
size: few
J: TRBJ2-3
D: -
CDR3: CASSAGIFSTDTQYF
DNA: TGTGCCAGCAGCGCGGGGATATTTAGCACAGATACGCAGTATTTT

V: TRBV11-1
size: -
J: TRBJ2-3
D: TRBD2
CDR3: CASSSGGSHADTQYF
DNA: TGTGCCAGCAGCTCTGGCGGGAGTCACGCAGATACGCAGTATTTT

V: TRBV7-2
size: few
J: TRBJ1-5
D: TRBD1
CDR3: CASSLDRGRNQPQHF
DNA: TGTGCCAGCAGCTTAGACAGGGGACGCAATCAGCCCCAGCATTTT

V: TRBV5-1
size: -
J: TRBJ2-5
D: -
CDR3: CASSVGPDQETQYF
DNA: TGCGCCAGCAGCGTGGGTCCGGACCAAGAGACCCAGTACTTC

V: TRBV5-6
size: many
J: TRBJ2-5
D: TRBD2
CDR3: CASSLDVGRSQETQYF
DNA: TGTGCCAGCAGCTTGGATGTCGGGAGGTCACAAGAGACCCAGTACTTC

V: TRBV29-1
size: few
J: TRBJ1-2
D: TRBD1
CDR3: CSVTGGACGYTF
DNA: TGCAGCGTCACAGGGGGCGCGTGTGGCTACACCTTC

V: TRBV10-3
size: -
J: TRBJ2-7
D: TRBD2
CDR3: CAISEATGTSDKGSYEQYF
DNA: TGTGCCATCAGTGAGGCGACAGGGACTAGCGACAAAGGCTCCTACGAGCAGTACTTC

V: TRBV20-1
size: -
J: TRBJ2-1
D: TRBD2
CDR3: CSARTSGGTGGSYNEQFF
DNA: TGCAGTGCTAGGACTAGCGGAGGCACGGGGGGGTCCTACAATGAGCAGTTCTTC

V: TRBV7-2
size: -
J: TRBJ2-4
D: -
CDR3: CASSLWGENIQYF
DNA: TGTGCCAGCAGCTTATGGGGGGAAAACATTCAGTACTTC

V: TRBV20-1
size: few
J: TRBJ2-3
D: TRBD2
CDR3: CSALEFSGRADTQYF
DNA: TGCAGTGCCCTCGAGTTCTCCGGGAGGGCAGATACGCAGTATTTT

V: TRBV12-3/TRBV12-4
size: few
J: TRBJ2-1
D: TRBD1
CDR3: CASSQGALYNEQFF
DNA: TGTGCCAGCAGCCAGGGGGCTCTCTACAATGAGCAGTTCTTC

V: TRBV20-1
size: -
J: TRBJ2-7
D: TRBD2
CDR3: CSASNAGGTYEQYF
DNA: TGCAGTGCTAGCAATGCGGGGGGTACCTACGAGCAGTACTTC

V: TRBV28
size: -
J: TRBJ2-1
D: TRBD2
CDR3: CASSFQAGVARWNNEQFF
DNA: TGTGCCAGCAGTTTCCAAGCGGGAGTAGCTAGGTGGAACAATGAGCAGTTCTTC

V: TRBV12-3/TRBV12-4
size: -
J: TRBJ1-4
D: -
CDR3: CASSPRGGTATNEKLFF
DNA: TGTGCCAGCAGTCCACGGGGAGGTACCGCAACTAATGAAAAACTGTTTTTT

V: TRBV6-5
size: -
J: TRBJ2-1
D: -
CDR3: CASSYGTGNEQFF
DNA: TGTGCCAGCAGTTACGGGACTGGCAATGAGCAGTTCTTC

V: TRBV14
size: -
J: TRBJ2-1
D: -
CDR3: CASSQVEQQRFF
DNA: TGTGCCAGCAGCCAAGTAGAACAGCAACGGTTCTTC

V: TRBV10-1
size: -
J: TRBJ2-3
D: TRBD2
CDR3: CASSEVAGGADTQYF
DNA: TGCGCCAGCAGTGAAGTAGCGGGAGGCGCAGATACGCAGTATTTT

V: TRBV10-1
size: few
J: TRBJ2-3
D: -
CDR3: CASTADPTDTQYF
DNA: TGCGCCAGCACCGCGGACCCCACAGATACGCAGTATTTT

V: TRBV29-1
size: -
J: TRBJ1-5
D: TRBD1
CDR3: CSVLWTGGDQPQHF
DNA: TGCAGCGTTCTATGGACAGGGGGCGATCAGCCCCAGCATTTT

V: TRBV6-1
size: -
J: TRBJ1-5
D: -
CDR3: CASSESVPQPQHF
DNA: TGTGCCAGCAGTGAGAGCGTCCCCCAGCCCCAGCATTTT

V: TRBV2
size: -
J: TRBJ2-3
D: -
CDR3: CASSELHSGRDTQYF
DNA: TGTGCCAGCAGTGAATTGCATTCGGGGCGGGATACGCAGTATTTT

V: TRBV2
size: -
J: TRBJ2-1
D: -
CDR3: CASKGNYNEQFF
DNA: TGTGCCAGCAAGGGAAACTACAATGAGCAGTTCTTC

V: TRBV28
size: many
J: TRBJ2-7
D: TRBD1
CDR3: CASSPDRGYEQYF
DNA: TGTGCCAGCAGTCCCGACAGGGGGTACGAGCAGTACTTC

V: TRBV2
size: -
J: TRBJ2-7
D: TRBD2
CDR3: CASIRDRTRPGTSGRSYEQYF
DNA: TGTGCCAGCATCCGGGACAGGACCCGTCCCGGGACTAGCGGGAGAAGCTACGAGCAGTACTTC

V: TRBV7-9
size: -
J: TRBJ1-1
D: -
CDR3: CASSSTGRLTEAFF
DNA: TGTGCCAGCAGCTCCACAGGGAGGCTCACTGAAGCTTTCTTT

V: TRBV28
size: few
J: TRBJ2-7
D: TRBD2
CDR3: CASSSTSGRNEQYF
DNA: TGTGCCAGCAGTTCTACTAGCGGGAGGAACGAGCAGTACTTC

V: TRBV25-1
size: few
J: TRBJ1-2
D: -
CDR3: CATMEGYGYTF
DNA: TGTGCCACCATGGAGGGATATGGCTACACCTTC

V: TRBV5-1
size: once
J: TRBJ1-1
D: TRBD1
CDR3: CTSSLEGQGLTEAFF
DNA: TGCACCAGCAGCTTGGAAGGACAGGGGCTCACTGAAGCTTTCTTT

V: TRBV9
size: -
J: TRBJ2-3
D: TRBD1
CDR3: CASRQGALTASTDTQYF
DNA: TGTGCCAGCAGACAGGGGGCCCTAACGGCCAGCACAGATACGCAGTATTTT

V: TRBV12-3/TRBV12-4
size: few
J: TRBJ1-2
D: TRBD1
CDR3: CASSLKGTGVNYGYTF
DNA: TGTGCCAGCAGTTTAAAGGGGACAGGGGTCAACTATGGCTACACCTTC

V: TRBV7-9
size: -
J: TRBJ2-1
D: TRBD2
CDR3: CASSLGRLAGISYNEQFF
DNA: TGTGCCAGCAGCTTAGGCCGGCTAGCGGGAATCTCCTACAATGAGCAGTTCTTC

V: TRBV28
size: -
J: TRBJ2-7
D: -
CDR3: CASSFTRGGYEQYF
DNA: TGTGCCAGCAGTTTTACAAGGGGCGGCTACGAGCAGTACTTC

V: TRBV2
size: few
J: TRBJ2-1
D: TRBD2
CDR3: CASSVRASGQNEQFF
DNA: TGTGCCAGCAGTGTGCGAGCTAGCGGGCAAAATGAGCAGTTCTTC

V: TRBV4-2
size: few
J: TRBJ2-1
D: TRBD2
CDR3: CASSPYYGTRAEQFF
DNA: TGTGCCAGCAGCCCCTATTATGGGACTAGGGCGGAACAGTTCTTC

V: TRBV5-1
size: -
J: TRBJ2-5
D: -
CDR3: CASSLAAGQTQYF
DNA: TGCGCCAGCAGCTTGGCCGCGGGACAAACCCAGTACTTC

V: TRBV3-1
size: -
J: TRBJ1-2
D: TRBD1
CDR3: CASSQRDRPNYGYTF
DNA: TGTGCCAGCAGCCAACGGGACAGACCTAACTATGGCTACACCTTC

V: TRBV7-9
size: -
J: TRBJ1-2
D: -
CDR3: CASSPREGSHYGYTF
DNA: TGTGCCAGCAGCCCGCGTGAGGGGTCTCACTATGGCTACACCTTC

V: TRBV11-2
size: -
J: TRBJ1-4
D: -
CDR3: CASSLEGPPSGKLFF
DNA: TGTGCCAGCAGCTTAGAGGGACCCCCGAGCGGAAAACTGTTTTTT

V: TRBV29-1
size: few
J: TRBJ2-7
D: -
CDR3: CSVEDRTATYEQYF
DNA: TGCAGCGTTGAAGATCGCACAGCCACCTACGAGCAGTACTTC

V: TRBV5-1
size: -
J: TRBJ2-2
D: TRBD2
CDR3: CASSPGGVTGELFF
DNA: TGCGCCAGCAGCCCGGGAGGGGTCACCGGGGAGCTGTTTTTT

V: TRBV9
size: -
J: TRBJ2-5
D: -
CDR3: CASSVGHHQETQYF
DNA: TGTGCCAGCAGCGTCGGTCACCACCAAGAGACCCAGTACTTC

V: TRBV7-6
size: -
J: TRBJ1-5
D: -
CDR3: CASSERDGGSWPQHF
DNA: TGTGCCAGCAGCGAAAGGGACGGGGGATCTTGGCCCCAGCATTTT

V: TRBV7-8
size: -
J: TRBJ2-7
D: -
CDR3: CASSESSSYNEQYF
DNA: TGTGCCAGCAGCGAGTCCTCCTCCTACAATGAGCAGTACTTC